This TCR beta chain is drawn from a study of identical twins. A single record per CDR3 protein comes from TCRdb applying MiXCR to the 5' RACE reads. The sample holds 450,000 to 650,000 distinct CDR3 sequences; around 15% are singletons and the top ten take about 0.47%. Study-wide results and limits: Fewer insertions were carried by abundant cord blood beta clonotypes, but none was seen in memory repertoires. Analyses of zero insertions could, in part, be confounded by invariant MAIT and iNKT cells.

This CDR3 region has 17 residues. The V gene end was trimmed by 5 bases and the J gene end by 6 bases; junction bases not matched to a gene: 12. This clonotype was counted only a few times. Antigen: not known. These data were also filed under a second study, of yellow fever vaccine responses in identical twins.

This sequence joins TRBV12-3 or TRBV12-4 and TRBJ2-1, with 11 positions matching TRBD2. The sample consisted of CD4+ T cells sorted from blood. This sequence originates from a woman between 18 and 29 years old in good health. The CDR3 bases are TGTGCCAGCAGTCCCCTCCGGGGACTAGCGGACAGCAATGAGCAGTTCTTC. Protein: CASSPLRGLADSNEQFF.